Listed here are 32 T cell receptor beta chains from one sample, sequenced in a study of control samples from healthy donors and cancer patients. Using immunoSEQ multiplex PCR, the repertoire was profiled, and TCRdb retains in-frame clones only, with some absent. The data contain around 230,000 clones, roughly 94% of them singletons. Sequencing used blood. The receptors were sampled from a man aged 50 or older in good health.

The genes are TRBV6-1 and TRBJ2-7; tentative D call: TRBD2 (6 bases). V shed 2 bases and J shed 6 bases, with 20 bases lying between them. CDR3 length: 16 residues. Germline V gene sequence: CDR1 MNHNS, CDR2 SASEGT. CDR3: CASSEQPGLTTREQYV. In DNA form, the CDR3 reads TGTGCCAGCAGTGAACAACCGGGACTGACTACGCGCGAGCAGTACGTC.

This chain uses TRBV19 with TRBJ1-5; 7 bases are shared with TRBD1. Germline assignment: CDR1 LNHDA and CDR2 SQIVND (reference sequence). V was pared by 2 bases and J by 10 bases, with 5 bases of the junction left unmatched. This CDR3 spans 13 amino acids. CDR3 DNA: TGTGCCAGTAGTATAAGCAGGGGGGAACCCCAGCATTTT. As protein: CASSISRGEPQHF.

This sequence joins TRBV3-1 (or the pseudogene TRBV3-2) and TRBJ2-1, with TRBD2 matching 8 bases. The V segment lost 4 bases and the J segment 4 bases; nucleotides outside the gene matches: 12. The CDR3 length is 17 residues. In germline, CDR1 is LGHDT, CDR2 YNNKEL (reference sequence). CDR3 residues: CASSPRGLAGFYNEQFF. In DNA, the CDR3 is TGTGCCAGCAGCCCACGTGGCCTAGCGGGTTTTTACAATGAGCAGTTCTTC.

CDR3 sequence (DNA): TGCGCCAGCAGCTTGGACAGGGGAGGAGACACTGAAGCTTTCTTT. Protein product: CASSLDRGGDTEAFF. The chain recombines TRBV5-1 with TRBJ1-1, with TRBD1 matching 7 bases. Germline V CDR1 and CDR2: SGHRS, YFSETQ. Losses at the gene ends were 0 bases for V and 3 bases for J; bases not matched to a gene: 5. CDR3 length: 15 amino acids.

The chain joins TRBV5-1 to TRBJ1-4; possible D gene TRBD1, 5 bases. This CDR3 has 15 residues. Germline V CDR1 and CDR2: SGHRS, YFSETQ. Trimming pared 0 bases from V and 2 bases from J, leaving 8 bases between. For the CDR3, the DNA is TGCGCCAGCAGCTTGGCACCAGGGACTAATGAAAAACTGTTTTTT. Its protein product is CASSLAPGTNEKLFF. The full variable domain, its missing parts supplied by reference TRBV5-1 and TRBJ1-4, is KAGVTQTPRYLIKTRGQQVTLSCSPISGHRSVSWYQQTPGQGLQFLFEYFSETQRNKGNFPGRFSGRQFSNSRSEMNVSTLELGDSALYLCASSLAPGTNEKLFFGSGTQLSVL.

V usage is TRBV5-4 and J usage is TRBJ1-1, with D possibly being TRBD1 (5 bases). Germline CDR1 reads SGHNT; CDR2 reads YYREEE (reference sequence). Trimming stripped 1 base from V and 8 bases from J, with 15 bases between. The CDR3 loop spans 14 amino acids. The DNA for the CDR3 is TGTGCCAGCAGCTTGAGCAGGGAGGCTCCGGAAGCTTTCTTT. It encodes CASSLSREAPEAFF. The full variable domain, in which reference TRBV5-4 and TRBJ1-1 provide the parts outside the CDR3, is ETGVTQSPTHLIKTRGQQVTLRCSSQSGHNTVSWYQQALGQGPQFIFQYYREEENGRGNFPPRFSGLQFPNYSSELNVNALELDDSALYLCASSLSREAPEAFFGQGTRLTVV.

This clone was recorded only once. V is TRBV7-9 and J is TRBJ1-2; maybe TRBD1 (5 bases). Germline values: CDR1 SEHNR, CDR2 FQNEAQ (reference sequence). The CDR3 is made up of 14 amino acids. The V and J ends lost 5 bases and 2 bases respectively, with 12 bases between them. The CDR3 coding sequence is TGTGCCAGCAGCAAAATACAGGAGAACTATGGCTACACCTTC. Translating gives CASSKIQENYGYTF. The whole variable domain, remainder taken from reference TRBV7-9 and TRBJ1-2, is DTGVSQNPRHKITKRGQNVTFRCDPISEHNRLYWYRQTLGQGPEFLTYFQNEAQLEKSRLLSDRFSAERPKGSFSTLEIQRTEQGDSAMYLCASSKIQENYGYTFGSGTRLTVV.

This clone appeared a single time. For the CDR3, the DNA is TGTGCCAGCAGTTCTAGGGGGCTGCTCACCGGGGAGCTGTTTTTT. This encodes CASSSRGLLTGELFF. This chain uses TRBV6-5 with TRBJ2-2, with 7 bases matching TRBD1. The V gene end was trimmed by 4 bases and the J gene end by 4 bases; junction bases not matched to a gene: 6. CDR1 and CDR2 from the germline V gene are MNHEY and SVGAGI. The CDR3 loop spans 15 amino acids.

The rearrangement links TRBV19 to TRBJ2-7; D is unresolved. CDR1 is LNHDA, CDR2 SQIVND, per germline (reference sequence). V shed 5 bases and J shed 4 bases, with 15 bases lying between them. CDR3 size: 14 residues. The CDR3 sequence is CASSSPSYSYEQYF. In DNA, the CDR3 is TGTGCCAGTAGTTCCCCGTCCTACTCGTACGAGCAGTACTTC.

The gene calls are TRBV6-5 and TRBJ1-2, with unresolved D. This CDR3 has 13 residues. Germline CDR1 is MNHEY and CDR2 is SVGAGI. Trimming took off 6 bases at V and 4 bases at J, with 12 bases between the two ends. The DNA for the CDR3 is TGTGCCAGCAGGGCCGGCGGACGCTATGGCTACACCTTC. Amino acid sequence: CASRAGGRYGYTF.

The chain carries TRBV4-3 and TRBJ2-3, with D possibly being TRBD2 (5 bases). CDR3 size: 15 residues. Trimming shortened V by 3 bases and J by 6 bases, and 16 bases separated the two germline ends. The germline CDR1 and CDR2 sequences are LGHNA and YSLEER. In nucleotides, the CDR3 is TGCGCCAGCAGCCAGTTAGAGGGCTCGGCCGATACGCAGTATTTT. Translation: CASSQLEGSADTQYF.

This sequence joins TRBV3-1 (or the pseudogene TRBV3-2) and TRBJ1-5, with a weak D call TRBD1 (6 bases). The CDR3 consists of 15 residues. Trimming took off 1 base at V and 3 bases at J, with 10 bases between the two ends. The germline gives CDR1 LGHDT, CDR2 YNNKEL (reference sequence). The CDR3 loop is CASSQGGHINQPQHF. CDR3 DNA sequence: TGTGCCAGCAGCCAAGGGGGACACATCAATCAGCCCCAGCATTTT.

This clone was detected only once. V is TRBV24-1 and J is TRBJ1-1; weak D call: TRBD1 (5 bases). The germline gives CDR1 KGHDR, CDR2 SFDVKD. The CDR3 consists of 12 residues. V was pared by 6 bases and J by 3 bases, with 7 bases between. The CDR3 bases are TGTGCCACCAGTACCAGGGACACTGAAGCTTTCTTT. It is translated as CATSTRDTEAFF.

The V and J genes are TRBV3-1 (or the pseudogene TRBV3-2) and TRBJ1-2, with a possible D match to TRBD1 (5 bases). The V and J ends lost 3 bases and 8 bases respectively, with 13 bases between them. The CDR3 sequence is 13 residues long. The germline CDR1 and CDR2 sequences are LGHDT and YNNKEL (reference sequence). In nucleotides, the CDR3 is TGTGCCAGCAGCCAGGGGACCCGTCAGGGCTACACCTTC. It encodes CASSQGTRQGYTF.

This rearrangement joins TRBV19 to TRBJ1-3; 8 nucleotides match TRBD1. Germline CDR1 and CDR2: LNHDA and SQIVND (reference sequence). Germline trimming cut 1 base from V and 2 bases from J; bases unmatched to any gene: 4. This CDR3 contains 16 residues. The CDR3 reads CASSIVGTGPGNTIYF. CDR3 DNA sequence: TGTGCCAGTAGTATAGTGGGGACAGGTCCTGGAAACACCATATATTTT.

CDR3 sequence reads: CASSLGQEKTYTF. Written as DNA, the CDR3 is TGTGCCAGCAGCCTTGGACAGGAAAAGACGTACACCTTC. V and J are TRBV7-2 and TRBJ1-2; 7 bases match TRBD1. There are 13 residues in the CDR3. The junction had 11 bases not matched to a gene; V was cut back by 5 bases and J by 11 bases. The germline V gene encodes CDR1 SGHTA and CDR2 FQGNSA.

This clone was picked up one time. DNA of the CDR3: TGCACCCACGGAAGGAACACTGAAGCTTTCTTT. Translated, it gives CTHGRNTEAFF. The chain uses TRBV20-1 and TRBJ1-1; no clear D. The CDR3 has 11 residues. CDR1 is DFQATT and CDR2 is SNEGSKA in the germline V gene (reference sequence).

The rearrangement links TRBV9 to TRBJ2-1; 7 positions match TRBD2. This CDR3 contains 17 residues. Germline assignment: CDR1 SGDLS and CDR2 YYNGEE. V dropped 0 bases and J dropped 1; count of bases not matched to a gene: 7. Here the CDR3 DNA reads TGTGCCAGCAGCGTAGGCTTCGGGGGGACGTCCTACAATGAGCAGTTCTTC. Encoded protein: CASSVGFGGTSYNEQFF.

The chain couples TRBV19 to TRBJ1-4, with unresolved D. The CDR3 is 14 residues long. V lost 3 bases to trimming and J lost 4 bases, with 9 bases between them. From germline, CDR1 is LNHDA and CDR2 SQIVND (reference sequence). CDR3 loop: CASSMTRVNEKLFF. In DNA form, the CDR3 reads TGTGCCAGTAGTATGACACGGGTTAATGAAAAACTGTTTTTT.

The chain employs TRBV5-8 and TRBJ2-1; 10 nucleotides align to TRBD2. V was pared by 5 bases and J by 2 bases, with 4 bases of the junction left unmatched. Germline V gene lookup returns CDR1 SGHTS and CDR2 YDEGEE. The CDR3 is made up of 15 amino acids. As DNA, the CDR3 is TGTGCCAGCAGTTCAGGACTAGCGGCCTACAATGAGCAGTTCTTC. Protein: CASSSGLAAYNEQFF.

This chain connects TRBV5-1 to TRBJ1-2; D gene unclear. With 1 base removed from V and 2 bases from J, the gap between germline ends came to 3 bases. This CDR3 contains 12 residues. CDR1 is SGHRS and CDR2 is YFSETQ in the germline V gene. The CDR3, as DNA: TGCGCCAGCAGCTTGTCAAACTATGGCTACACCTTC. Its translation: CASSLSNYGYTF.

The genes are TRBV4-3 and TRBJ2-7; no definite D call. Per the germline V gene, CDR1 is LGHNA and CDR2 is YSLEER. The CDR3 has 14 amino acids. V was shortened by 0 bases and J by 3 bases, with 9 bases between the two germline ends. This chain's CDR3 is CASSQDPLGYEQYF. CDR3 in DNA: TGCGCCAGCAGCCAAGATCCTCTAGGCTACGAGCAGTACTTC.

This clone was detected once. The chain uses TRBV6-5 and TRBJ1-2; D gene unclear. The CDR3 runs to 12 residues. Germline CDR1 and CDR2: MNHEY and SVGAGI. V shed 6 bases and J shed 8 bases, with 13 bases lying between them. CDR3 nucleotides: TGTGCCAGCAGGCCGGTGGGAGGCGGCTACACCTTC. Translating gives CASRPVGGGYTF.

This clone was seen once. J is TRBJ2-7 and V is TRBV7-2; TRBD1 is a possible D gene (5 bases). V was cut by 5 bases and J by 5 bases, with 16 bases left in between. The CDR3 covers 14 residues. Per germline, CDR1 SGHTA and CDR2 FQGNSA. CDR3 protein: CASSTPGIWHEQYF. The DNA for the CDR3 is TGTGCCAGCAGCACCCCAGGGATCTGGCACGAGCAGTACTTC. The variable domain in full, with the rest retrieved from reference TRBV7-2 and TRBJ2-7, is GAGVSQSPSNKVTEKGKDVELRCDPISGHTALYWYRQSLGQGLEFLIYFQGNSAPDKSGLPSDRFSAERTGGSVSTLTIQRTQQEDSAVYLCASSTPGIWHEQYFGPGTRLTVT.

V gene TRBV19 combines with J gene TRBJ1-5; tentatively, D is TRBD1 (5 bases). The CDR3 runs to 15 residues. V lost 7 bases, J lost 5 bases, and 18 bases lay in between. CDR1 LNHDA and CDR2 SQIVND come from the germline V gene (reference sequence). DNA for the CDR3: TGTGCCAGTACCCCCGTCGGCAGGGACCATCAGCCCCAGCATTTT. Amino acids: CASTPVGRDHQPQHF.

In this sample, this clone turned up once. V gene TRBV6-5 combines with J gene TRBJ2-5; a possible D gene is TRBD1 (5 bases). Germline lookup yields CDR1 MNHEY and CDR2 SVGAGI. Trimming cost V 6 bases and J 4 bases, with 12 bases left between them. The CDR3 sequence is 13 residues long. For the CDR3, the DNA is TGTGCCAGCAGCCTTCGAAGGGGAGAGACCCAGTACTTC. This codes for CASSLRRGETQYF.

This clone appeared a few times. This sequence joins TRBV19 and TRBJ1-2; tentative D call: TRBD1 (5 bases). Germline V gives CDR1 LNHDA, CDR2 SQIVND (reference sequence). The CDR3 is 13 residues long. V lost 1 base and J lost 4, with 7 bases in between. This CDR3 reads CASSIARGYGYTF. Written as DNA, the CDR3 is TGTGCCAGTAGTATAGCAAGGGGCTATGGCTACACCTTC.

The rearrangement links TRBV6-5 to TRBJ2-2; D remains ambiguous. V was shortened by 8 bases and J by 1 base, with 11 bases between the two germline ends. The CDR3 contains 14 residues. Germline V gene lookup returns CDR1 MNHEY and CDR2 SVGAGI. CDR3 protein: CASPDRRNTGELFF. The DNA of the CDR3 is TGTGCCAGCCCCGATCGGAGGAACACCGGGGAGCTGTTTTTT.

The chain employs TRBV24-1 and TRBJ1-4; no clear D. Germline V gene data show CDR1 as KGHDR and CDR2 as SFDVKD. The CDR3 has 12 amino acids. V was cut by 4 bases and J by 10 bases, with 9 bases left in between. The CDR3 loop is CATSDRIGKLFF. As DNA, the CDR3 is TGTGCCACCAGTGACCGAATAGGAAAACTGTTTTTT.

V gene TRBV7-2 combines with J gene TRBJ2-1; TRBD2 is a possible D gene (5 bases). Germline lookup yields CDR1 SGHTA and CDR2 FQGNSA. V was pared by 2 bases and J by 9 bases, with 14 bases between. The length of the CDR3 is 14 residues. The CDR3 DNA sequence: TGTGCCAGCAGCTTAATGCGGGCCCTGGGTGAGCAGTTCTTC. Protein product: CASSLMRALGEQFF.

The V gene is TRBV5-4, the J gene TRBJ2-1; no reliable D call. Germline V gene lookup returns CDR1 SGHNT and CDR2 YYREEE (reference sequence). V lost 1 base, J lost 0 bases, and 11 bases lay in between. The CDR3 is made up of 16 amino acids. The CDR3 reads CASSLLYTSSYNEQFF. In nucleotides, the CDR3 is TGTGCCAGCAGCTTGTTATACACGAGCTCCTACAATGAGCAGTTCTTC.

The J gene is TRBJ2-2, the V gene TRBV14; perhaps TRBD2 as D (6 bases). V was trimmed by 1 base and J by 1 base, leaving 10 bases between them. The CDR3 is made up of 16 amino acids. Germline values: CDR1 SGHDN, CDR2 FVKESK. The DNA for the CDR3 is TGTGCCAGCAGCCAAGTGCGGGGACTGAACACCGGGGAGCTGTTTTTT. This gives the protein CASSQVRGLNTGELFF.